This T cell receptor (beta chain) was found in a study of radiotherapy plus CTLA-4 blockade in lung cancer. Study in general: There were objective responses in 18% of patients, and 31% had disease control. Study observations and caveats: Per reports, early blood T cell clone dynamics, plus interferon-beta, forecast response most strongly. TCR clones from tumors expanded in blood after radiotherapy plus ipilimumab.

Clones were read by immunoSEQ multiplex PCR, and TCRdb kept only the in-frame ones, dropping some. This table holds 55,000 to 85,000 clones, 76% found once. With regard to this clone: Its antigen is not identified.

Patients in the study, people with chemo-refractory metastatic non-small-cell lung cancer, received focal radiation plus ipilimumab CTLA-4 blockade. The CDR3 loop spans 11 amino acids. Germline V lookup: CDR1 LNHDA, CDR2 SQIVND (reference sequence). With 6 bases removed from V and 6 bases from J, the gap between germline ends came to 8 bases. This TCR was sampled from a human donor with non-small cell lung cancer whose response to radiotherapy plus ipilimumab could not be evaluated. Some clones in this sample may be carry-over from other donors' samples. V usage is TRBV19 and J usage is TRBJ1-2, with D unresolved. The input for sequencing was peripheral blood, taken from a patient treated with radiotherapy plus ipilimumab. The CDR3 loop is CASRDLDGYTF. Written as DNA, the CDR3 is TGTGCCAGTAGGGATCTAGATGGCTACACCTTC.